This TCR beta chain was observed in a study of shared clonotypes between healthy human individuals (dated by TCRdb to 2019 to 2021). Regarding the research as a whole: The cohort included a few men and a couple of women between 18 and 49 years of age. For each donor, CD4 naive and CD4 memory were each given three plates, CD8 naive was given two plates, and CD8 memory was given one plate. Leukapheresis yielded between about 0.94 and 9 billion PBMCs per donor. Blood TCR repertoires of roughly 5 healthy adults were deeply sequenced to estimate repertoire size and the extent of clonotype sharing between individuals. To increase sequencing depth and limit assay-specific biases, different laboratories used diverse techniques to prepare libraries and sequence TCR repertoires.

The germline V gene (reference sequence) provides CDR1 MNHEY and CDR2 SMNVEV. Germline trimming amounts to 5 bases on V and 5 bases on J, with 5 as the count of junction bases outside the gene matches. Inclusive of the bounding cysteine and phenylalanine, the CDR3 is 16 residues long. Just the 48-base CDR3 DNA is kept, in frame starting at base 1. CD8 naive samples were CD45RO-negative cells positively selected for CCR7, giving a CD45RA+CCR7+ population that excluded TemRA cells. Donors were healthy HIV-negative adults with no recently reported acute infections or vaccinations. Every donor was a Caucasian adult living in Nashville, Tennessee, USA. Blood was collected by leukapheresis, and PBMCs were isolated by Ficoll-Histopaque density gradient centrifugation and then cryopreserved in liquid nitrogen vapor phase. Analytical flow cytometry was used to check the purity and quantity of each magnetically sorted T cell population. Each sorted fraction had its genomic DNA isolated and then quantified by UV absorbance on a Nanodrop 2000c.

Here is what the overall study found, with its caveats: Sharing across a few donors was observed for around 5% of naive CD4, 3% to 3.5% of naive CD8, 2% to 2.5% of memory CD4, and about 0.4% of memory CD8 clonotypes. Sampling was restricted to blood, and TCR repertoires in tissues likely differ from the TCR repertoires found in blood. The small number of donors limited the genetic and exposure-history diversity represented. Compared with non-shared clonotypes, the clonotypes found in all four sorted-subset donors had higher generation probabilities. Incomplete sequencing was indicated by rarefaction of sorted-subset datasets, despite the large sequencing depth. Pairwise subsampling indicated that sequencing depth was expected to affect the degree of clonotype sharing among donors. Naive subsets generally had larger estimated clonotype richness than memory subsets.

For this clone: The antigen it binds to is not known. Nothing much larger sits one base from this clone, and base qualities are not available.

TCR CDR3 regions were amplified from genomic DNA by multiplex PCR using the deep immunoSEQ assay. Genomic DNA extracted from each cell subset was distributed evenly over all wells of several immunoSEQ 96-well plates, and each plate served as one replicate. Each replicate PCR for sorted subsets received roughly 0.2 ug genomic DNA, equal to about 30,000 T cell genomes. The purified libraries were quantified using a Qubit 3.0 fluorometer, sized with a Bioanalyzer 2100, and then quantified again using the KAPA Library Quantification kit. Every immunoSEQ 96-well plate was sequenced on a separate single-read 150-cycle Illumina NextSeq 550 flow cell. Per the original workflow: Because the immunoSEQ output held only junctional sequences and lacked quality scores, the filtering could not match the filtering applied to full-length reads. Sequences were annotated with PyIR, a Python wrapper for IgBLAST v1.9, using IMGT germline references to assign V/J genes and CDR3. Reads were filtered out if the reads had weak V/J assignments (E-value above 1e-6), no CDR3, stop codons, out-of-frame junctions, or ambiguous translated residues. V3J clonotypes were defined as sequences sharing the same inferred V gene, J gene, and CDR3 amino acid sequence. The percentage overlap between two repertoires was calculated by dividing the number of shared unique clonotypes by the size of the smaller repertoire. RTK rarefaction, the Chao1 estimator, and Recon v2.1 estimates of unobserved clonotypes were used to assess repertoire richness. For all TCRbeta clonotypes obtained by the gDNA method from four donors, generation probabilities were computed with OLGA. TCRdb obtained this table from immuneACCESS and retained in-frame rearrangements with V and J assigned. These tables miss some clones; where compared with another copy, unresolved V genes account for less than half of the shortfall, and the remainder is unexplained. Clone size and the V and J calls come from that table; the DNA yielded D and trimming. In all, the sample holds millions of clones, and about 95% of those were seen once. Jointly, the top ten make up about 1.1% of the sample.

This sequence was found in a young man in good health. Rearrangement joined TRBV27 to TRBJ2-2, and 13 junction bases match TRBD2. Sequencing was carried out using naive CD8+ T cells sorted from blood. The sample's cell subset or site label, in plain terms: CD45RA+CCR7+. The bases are TGTGCCAGCAGTGGACTAGCGGGAGTCGGGACCGGGGAGCTGTTTTTT. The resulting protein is CASSGLAGVGTGELFF.